This T cell receptor (beta chain) was identified during a study of shared clonotypes between healthy human individuals. Study-level points and caveats: How much donors shared clonotypes was expected to be affected by sequencing depth.

Each cell subset's genomic DNA was divided evenly among several immunoSEQ plates. Libraries were prepared by immunoSEQ multiplex PCR; TCRdb keeps only in-frame clonotypes and omits some of them. The table has about 230,000 clones, over 60% seen once. A split of CD4+ cells into CD45RA+ naive and CD45RA-negative memory subsets was performed. On this clone: Its antigen remains unidentified.

The source material was memory CD4+ T cells sorted from blood. Subset defined: CD45RA-negative fraction. The clonotype was recovered from a man aged 25-45 years in good health.

The CDR3 sequence is CASSSRTESTDTQYF. CDR3 nucleotides: TGTGCCAGCAGCTCCCGGACAGAAAGCACAGATACGCAGTATTTT. This rearrangement joins TRBV7-6 to TRBJ2-3; a weak D match, TRBD1 (6 bases). V was clipped by 4 bases and J by 0 bases, with 11 bases between them. This CDR3 is 15 amino acids long. Germline assignment: CDR1 SGHVS and CDR2 FNYEAQ.